The next 8 T cell receptor beta chains were all read from a single sample in a study of shared clonotypes between healthy human individuals. Using immunoSEQ multiplex PCR, the repertoire was profiled, and TCRdb retains in-frame clones only, with some absent. The repertoire holds 2 million to 2.5 million clones, with 93% as singletons. Source material: naive CD4+ T cells from PBMCs. Indicated subset: CD45RA+ positively selected. These receptors were obtained from a man aged 18 to 35 in good health. Some clones in this sample may be carry-over from other donors' samples.

The chain uses TRBV7-3 and TRBJ2-2, with 8 nucleotides matching TRBD2. Germline values: CDR1 SGHTA, CDR2 FQGTGA. V was clipped by 3 bases and J by 4 bases; unmatched bases: 4. This CDR3 spans 15 amino acids. For the CDR3, the DNA is TGTGCCAGCAGCTTCTTAGCGGGAAGCACCGGGGAGCTGTTTTTT. Its protein product is CASSFLAGSTGELFF.

CDR3 sequence: CASSQRVATGELFF. In DNA form, the CDR3 reads TGTGCCAGCAGTCAAAGAGTCGCCACCGGGGAGCTGTTTTTT. The rearrangement links TRBV7-9 to TRBJ2-2; D is unresolved. Trimming took 6 bases from V and 4 from J, leaving 12 bases between them. This CDR3 region has 14 residues. Germline V lookup: CDR1 SEHNR, CDR2 FQNEAQ (reference sequence).

In DNA, the CDR3 is TGTGCCAGCAGCTCGGGACTAGTCGTCCAAGAGACCCAGTACTTC. Its translation is CASSSGLVVQETQYF. This chain connects TRBV7-9 to TRBJ2-5, with 8 bases identical to TRBD2. Germline CDR1 and CDR2: SEHNR and FQNEAQ (reference sequence). The trim removed 4 bases at V and 1 base at J, leaving 5 bases unmatched. The CDR3 contains 15 residues.

J is TRBJ2-7 and V is TRBV28; a weak D match, TRBD2 (6 bases). The germline gives CDR1 MDHEN, CDR2 SYDVKM. V lost 0 bases and J 2 bases, leaving 8 bases between the germline ends. CDR3 length: 14 residues. CDR3 coding DNA: TGTGCCAGCAGTTTATGGGGGGGACCCTACGAGCAGTACTTC. Its protein is CASSLWGGPYEQYF.

This clone was found a few times. This chain connects TRBV19 to TRBJ2-3, with 9 bases lining up with TRBD2. This CDR3 is 17 amino acids long. Germline values: CDR1 LNHDA, CDR2 SQIVND (reference sequence). After removal of 7 bases from V and 5 bases from J, the junction contained 16 bases not matched to a gene. The CDR3 loop is CASTPRGSGSIRDTQYF. The CDR3, as DNA: TGTGCCAGTACCCCCCGGGGTAGCGGGAGCATAAGAGATACGCAGTATTTT.

V and J are TRBV7-2 and TRBJ1-5; 7 positions agree with TRBD1. CDR1 and CDR2 (germline): SGHTA, FQGNSA. The V segment lost 5 bases and the J segment 3 bases; nucleotides outside the gene matches: 7. The CDR3 is 15 amino acids. Written as DNA, the CDR3 is TGTGCCAGCAGCACCAGGACAGGATTCAATCAGCCCCAGCATTTT. Its protein product is CASSTRTGFNQPQHF.

As DNA, the CDR3 is TGTGCCATCAGTGAACAGCCGAACACCGGGGAGCTGTTTTTT. Protein sequence: CAISEQPNTGELFF. The rearrangement joins TRBV10-3 to TRBJ2-2; D not certain. This CDR3 has 14 residues. Germline CDR1 and CDR2: ENHRY and SYGVKD. V lost 3 bases to trimming and J lost 0 bases, with 5 bases between them.

The genes are TRBV27 and TRBJ1-2; D might be TRBD1 (6 bases). Deletions cut 5 bases from V and 8 bases from J, with 18 bases between. Germline CDR1 and CDR2: MNHEY and SMNVEV (reference sequence). The CDR3 runs 14 residues. In DNA form, the CDR3 reads TGTGCCAGCAGTCCCTCGGGGGCGATTAAAGGCTACACCTTC. This translates into CASSPSGAIKGYTF.